This T cell receptor (beta chain) was captured in a study of blood T cell repertoires in COVID-19. Whole-study context: The origin of the acute and convalescent COVID-19 samples was the United States, Italy and Spain.

Measured with immunoSEQ multiplex PCR; TCRdb has only the in-frame clones, and not every one. The sample lists about 44,000 clones, 82% occurring once. The germline gives CDR1 LNHDA, CDR2 SQIVND (reference sequence). After removal of 10 bases from V and 0 bases from J, the junction contained 13 bases not matched to a gene. The CDR3 extends over 17 amino acids. The clonotype originates from a woman in her 70s with acute or convalescent COVID-19. The sequenced sample consisted of peripheral blood. The chain couples TRBV19 to TRBJ2-1; 9 bases are shared with TRBD1. The CDR3 is CATGGDRGFLSYNEQFF. In DNA, the CDR3 is TGTGCCACGGGGGGAGACAGGGGGTTTCTCTCCTACAATGAGCAGTTCTTC.